This T cell receptor beta chain was obtained from a study of T cell repertoires in cytomegalovirus infection. Using its own MiXCR run on the reads, TCRdb lists one record per CDR3 protein. The profile shows about 68,000 distinct CDR3 sequences, under 25% of them singletons. This CDR3 spans 14 amino acids. V was clipped by 5 bases and J by 5 bases; unmatched bases: 7. CDR1 SGHVS and CDR2 FNYEAQ come from the germline V gene. This clonotype was detected a few times. Its antigen remains unidentified. This TCR was sampled from a human donor in good health (CMV status not recorded). Some clones in this sample may be carry-over from other donors' samples. The sequenced material came from PBMCs, sequenced either directly or after in vitro stimulation (not recorded which). The genes are TRBV7-6 and TRBJ2-7; 9 positions agree with TRBD1. As DNA, the CDR3 is TGTGCCAGCAGCGACGACGGGACAGGGAACGAGCAGTACTTC. Its translation: CASSDDGTGNEQYF.